These 27 T cell receptor beta chains were sequenced from one sample in a study of high-grade serous ovarian cancer treatment subgroups (dated by TCRdb to the early 2020s). The tumor samples were collected prior to definitive surgery or chemotherapy. The library was prepared using the immunoSEQ multiplex PCR assay. The table comes from immuneACCESS by way of TCRdb, which keeps in-frame sequences with V and J called. Part of the clones is missing from these tables; in studies checked, under half for an unresolved V gene and the rest for unknown reasons. The sample table contains 8,000 to 10,000 clones; only one count was recorded for less than 80% of them. Roughly a tenth of the sample rests with the top ten. The sequenced sample consisted of tumor tissue. The receptors were sampled from a human donor with high-grade serous ovarian cancer.

The rearrangement links TRBV7-2 to TRBJ2-3, with D unclear. This CDR3 has 13 residues. Germline CDR1 reads SGHTA; CDR2 reads FQGNSA. Trimming removed 3 bases at V and 1 base at J, with 5 bases between. CDR3 amino acids: CASSFIRTDTQYF. The CDR3 DNA sequence: TGTGCCAGCAGCTTCATTCGCACAGATACGCAGTATTTT.

This chain links TRBV21-1 with TRBJ1-3; TRBD1 reflects the table's D call only, with no check against the DNA. TRBV21-1 is classified as a pseudogene. This CDR3 contains 17 residues. CDR3 DNA: TGTGCCAGCAGCAAAAGGGGTCAGATCAGCTCTGGAAACACCATATATTTT. Residues: CASSKRGQISSGNTIYF.

This clone was seen more than once but under ten times. J is TRBJ1-2 and V is TRBV12-5; D might be TRBD1 (6 bases). Germline loops: CDR1 LGHNT, CDR2 FRNRAP. The CDR3 has 14 amino acids. CDR3 sequence reads: CAIGTTGQSYGYTF. The CDR3 DNA reads TGTGCCATTGGAACCACCGGACAGAGCTATGGCTACACCTTC.

The genes are TRBV5-1 and TRBJ2-7; TRBD2 matches at 10 bases. Losses at the gene ends were 2 bases for V and 7 bases for J; bases not matched to a gene: 6. This CDR3 is built from 14 residues. Germline V lookup: CDR1 SGHRS, CDR2 YFSETQ. CDR3 protein: CASSFSVAGGEQYF. CDR3 nucleotides: TGCGCCAGCAGCTTTTCGGTAGCGGGAGGTGAGCAGTACTTC.

The rearrangement uses TRBV4-1 and TRBJ1-4; D gene uncertain. The CDR3 has 15 residues. The V gene's germline CDR1 is MGHRA and CDR2 YSYEKL. V was clipped by 0 bases and J by 3 bases, with 8 bases between them. CDR3 sequence: CASSQESGSNEKLFF. The CDR3 DNA sequence: TGCGCCAGCAGCCAAGAGTCGGGGTCTAATGAAAAACTGTTTTTT.

The rearrangement joins TRBV6-5 to TRBJ1-1, with D possibly matching TRBD1 (5 bases). V lost 2 bases, J lost 4 bases, and 11 bases lay in between. There are 14 residues in the CDR3. Germline V gene sequence: CDR1 MNHEY, CDR2 SVGAGI. The CDR3 sequence is CASSYPGLFTEAFF. The CDR3 DNA reads as TGTGCCAGCAGTTACCCGGGACTCTTCACTGAAGCTTTCTTT.

As regards this clone: A junction boundary mismatches the germline segment, possibly from a read error. This chain links TRBV15 with TRBJ2-7; tentatively, D is TRBD2 (5 bases). Looked up from germline, CDR1 is LNHNV and CDR2 is YYDKDF (reference sequence). This CDR3 has 15 amino acids. The CDR3: CATGRDKGSGYEQYF. CDR3 nucleotides: TGTGCCACCGGCAGAGATAAGGGAAGCGGCTACGAGCAGTACTTC.

The V call is TRBV19, the J call TRBJ1-5; TRBD1 matches at 7 bases. Germline V gene lookup returns CDR1 LNHDA and CDR2 SQIVND (reference sequence). This CDR3 comprises 17 residues. J gave up 0 bases and V 4 bases, and 9 bases lay outside the gene matches. CDR3 amino acids: CASSNTRDRYSNQPQHF. In nucleotides, the CDR3 is TGTGCCAGTAGTAACACCCGGGACAGATATAGCAATCAGCCCCAGCATTTT.

The V call is TRBV28, the J call TRBJ2-4, with 9 nucleotides matching TRBD2. The length of the CDR3 is 18 residues. J lost 1 base, V lost 4 bases, and 11 bases had no gene match. Looked up from germline, CDR1 is MDHEN and CDR2 is SYDVKM. The CDR3 sequence is CASSSAGGRSKAKNIQYF. CDR3 bases: TGTGCCAGCAGTTCCGCGGGAGGGCGTAGTAAGGCCAAAAACATTCAGTACTTC.

V and J are TRBV7-9 and TRBJ2-3, with D perhaps assigned TRBD1 or TRBD2 (5 bases each). Trimming took 5 bases from V and 4 from J, leaving 16 bases between them. Germline assignment: CDR1 SEHNR and CDR2 FQNEAQ (reference sequence). The CDR3 runs to 15 residues. The CDR3, as DNA: TGTGCCAGCAGCCGAGGGGCAGGGATGGCAGATACGCAGTATTTT. Translated: CASSRGAGMADTQYF.

The chain combines TRBV11-1 with TRBJ2-3; D tentatively reads TRBD1 or TRBD2 (5 bases each). Trimming pared 6 bases from V and 2 bases from J, leaving 15 bases between. The CDR3 is 15 amino acids. From germline, CDR1 is SGHAT and CDR2 FQDESV (reference sequence). The CDR3 here is CASRPDGTNTDTQYF. The CDR3 DNA is TGTGCCAGCAGACCGGACGGGACGAACACAGATACGCAGTATTTT.

V is TRBV19 and J is TRBJ2-7, with D unresolved. CDR3 length equals 14 residues. The V end lost 4 bases, the J end lost 7 bases, and 17 bases lay between the germline ends. The germline V gene encodes CDR1 LNHDA and CDR2 SQIVND (reference sequence). Here the CDR3 DNA reads TGTGCCAGTAGTAAGTCCTGGACCGGGCGGGAGCAGTACTTC. Its protein is CASSKSWTGREQYF.

The CDR3: CASSLGGSRQETQYF. CDR3 bases: TGTGCCAGCAGTTTGGGAGGGAGCCGTCAAGAGACCCAGTACTTC. The V gene is TRBV6-6, the J gene TRBJ2-5, with 7 bases identical to TRBD2. The CDR3 has 15 residues. Germline CDR1 MNHNY, CDR2 SVGAGI (reference sequence). The junction had 7 bases not matched to a gene; V was cut back by 4 bases and J by 2 bases.

The gene calls are TRBV19 and TRBJ2-1, with 11 bases aligning to TRBD1. After removal of 5 bases from V and 6 bases from J, the junction contained 6 bases not matched to a gene. The CDR3 runs to 15 residues. Germline-derived CDR1 and CDR2 are LNHDA and SQIVND (reference sequence). CDR3 sequence: CASSLGQGARNEQFF. The DNA for the CDR3 is TGTGCCAGTAGTCTTGGACAGGGGGCGCGCAATGAGCAGTTCTTC.

This sequence joins TRBV5-1 and TRBJ1-1; D ambiguous. This CDR3 contains 14 residues. Trimming shortened V by 2 bases and J by 0 bases, and 8 bases separated the two germline ends. Looked up from germline, CDR1 is SGHRS and CDR2 is YFSETQ. The CDR3 nucleotides read TGCGCCAGCAGCTTTGAACAAATGAACACTGAAGCTTTCTTT. Its translation: CASSFEQMNTEAFF.

This chain joins TRBV5-1 and TRBJ2-5; D gene ambiguous. The J call may be in error: the DNA end matches TRBJ2-7 better. Germline CDR1 SGHRS, CDR2 YFSETQ. This CDR3 has 13 amino acids. The CDR3 DNA reads as TGCGCCAGCTCTTCGGAGATCTCCTACGAGCAGTACTTC. This codes for CASSSEISYEQYF.

This rearrangement joins TRBV28 to TRBJ2-6, with 8 bases that match TRBD1. The CDR3 totals 16 residues. CDR1 is MDHEN and CDR2 is SYDVKM in the germline V gene. Trimming removed 10 bases from V and 1 base from J; junction bases left unmatched: 9. CDR3 sequence reads: CATTGTGVSGANVLTF. In DNA, the CDR3 is TGTGCCACGACCGGGACAGGAGTATCTGGGGCCAACGTCCTGACTTTC. Based on the CDR3 plus reference TRBV28 and TRBJ2-6, the full variable domain is DVKVTQSSRYLVKRTGEKVFLECVQDMDHENMFWYRQDPGLGLRLIYFSYDVKMKEKGDIPEGYSVSREKKERFSLILESASTNQTSMYLCATTGTGVSGANVLTFGAGSRLTVL.

J is TRBJ2-3 and V is TRBV14; D is perhaps TRBD1 (5 bases). This CDR3 has 14 residues. Between the trimmed V and J ends, which lost 4 bases and 1 base, there was a span of 9 bases. From germline, CDR1 is SGHDN and CDR2 FVKESK. The CDR3 loop is CASSLRERTDTQYF. DNA for the CDR3: TGTGCCAGCAGCCTCAGGGAACGCACAGATACGCAGTATTTT.

V usage is TRBV5-4 and J usage is TRBJ2-3, with D unclear. Germline V lookup: CDR1 SGHNT, CDR2 YYREEE (reference sequence). The V end lost 1 base, the J end lost 2 bases, and 8 bases lay between the germline ends. The CDR3 totals 14 residues. The CDR3 loop is CASSLPPPTDTQYF. The CDR3 DNA sequence: TGTGCCAGCAGCTTGCCCCCCCCCACAGATACGCAGTATTTT. Full variable domain (outside the CDR3, taken from reference TRBV5-4 and TRBJ2-3): ETGVTQSPTHLIKTRGQQVTLRCSSQSGHNTVSWYQQALGQGPQFIFQYYREEENGRGNFPPRFSGLQFPNYSSELNVNALELDDSALYLCASSLPPPTDTQYFGPGTRLTVL.

The chain combines TRBV5-1 with TRBJ2-2, with 7 nucleotides matching TRBD1. The germline V gene has CDR1 SGHRS and CDR2 YFSETQ. The ends lost 3 bases at V and 5 bases at J; junction bases unmatched: 4. This CDR3 has 14 residues. CDR3 nucleotides: TGCGCCAGCAGCTCCCCAGGGGGTACCGGGGAGCTGTTTTTT. This gives the protein CASSSPGGTGELFF.

J is TRBJ2-1 and V is TRBV10-1; D might be TRBD2 (6 bases). This CDR3 spans 14 amino acids. In germline, CDR1 is WNHNN, CDR2 SYGVQD (reference sequence). Trimming removed 6 bases at V and 8 bases at J, with 17 bases between. CDR3 region: CASSPGTWYHEQFF. The CDR3 DNA reads as TGCGCCAGCAGCCCCGGGACTTGGTACCATGAGCAGTTCTTC.

This clone showed up just a few times. The rearrangement links TRBV10-2 to TRBJ2-3; 9 nucleotides match TRBD2. V was clipped by 3 bases and J by 4 bases; unmatched bases: 2. CDR3 length equals 14 residues. Germline CDR1 is WSHSY and CDR2 is SAAADI. The CDR3 is CASSDSGRADTQYF. The CDR3 DNA reads TGCGCCAGCAGTGATAGCGGGAGAGCAGATACGCAGTATTTT.

In its sample, this clone was seen once. The gene calls are TRBV7-9 and TRBJ2-1; TRBD2 matches at 14 bases. Germline-derived CDR1 and CDR2 are SEHNR and FQNEAQ (reference sequence). J lost 8 bases, V lost 4 bases, and 4 bases had no gene match. CDR3 length: 15 amino acids. Written as DNA, the CDR3 is TGTGCCAGCAGCTCGGGACTAGCGGGAGCGTATGAGCAGTTCTTC. It translates to CASSSGLAGAYEQFF.

The rearrangement joins TRBV27 to TRBJ2-7, with D maybe TRBD2 (5 bases). Per germline, CDR1 MNHEY and CDR2 SMNVEV (reference sequence). The CDR3 consists of 14 residues. The V end lost 6 bases, the J end lost 0 bases, and 12 bases lay between the germline ends. CDR3: CASSLRDLSYEQYF. The CDR3 nucleotides read TGTGCCAGCAGCTTGAGGGATCTCTCCTACGAGCAGTACTTC.

CDR3: CASARQIYEQYF. The CDR3 DNA reads as TGTGCCAGCGCGAGGCAGATCTACGAGCAGTACTTC. The chain links TRBV2 to TRBJ2-7; D uncertain. There are 12 residues in the CDR3. Trimming took 8 bases from V and 3 from J, leaving 11 bases between them. Germline V gene data show CDR1 as SNHLY and CDR2 as FYNNEI.

V usage is TRBV5-1 and J usage is TRBJ2-6; D gene ambiguous. The germline V gene has CDR1 SGHRS and CDR2 YFSETQ. V lost 0 bases and J 2 bases, leaving 6 bases between the germline ends. The CDR3 length is 15 residues. The CDR3 loop is CASSLAHAGANVLTF. The CDR3 DNA sequence: TGCGCCAGCAGCTTGGCCCACGCTGGGGCCAACGTCCTGACTTTC.

The V and J genes are TRBV2 and TRBJ1-5; 10 bases map to TRBD1. Germline trimming cut 7 bases from V and 2 bases from J; bases unmatched to any gene: 5. CDR3 length: 15 residues. CDR1 SNHLY and CDR2 FYNNEI come from the germline V gene. CDR3 sequence: CASTKGTGGNQPQHF. CDR3 bases: TGTGCCAGCACCAAAGGGACAGGGGGCAATCAGCCCCAGCATTTT.